A selection of T cell receptor beta chains follows, all from one sample in a study of blood T cells in healthy people across ages. TCRdb called the 5' RACE reads again in MiXCR, with one record for every CDR3 protein. This table holds approximately 600,000 distinct CDR3 sequences, approximately 59% found once. The sequenced sample was blood. The receptors come from a man in his fifties or sixties in good health. Both conserved end residues are part of each CDR3. A D gene is named only where the DNA matches it firmly. Not all rows give a size; the values are once, few, many and, for expanded clones, a class.

V	D	size	J	CDR3	DNA
TRBV7-9	-	-	TRBJ1-2	CASSLATNYGYTF	TGTGCCAGCAGCTTGGCAACTAACTATGGCTACACCTTC
TRBV4-1	-	-	TRBJ2-2	CASSISGARSGELFF	TGCGCCAGCAGCATAAGCGGCGCCCGGTCCGGGGAGCTGTTTTTT
TRBV6-6	-	-	TRBJ2-1	CASSHATDQETRFF	TGTGCCAGCAGCCATGCCACAGATCAAGAGACCCGGTTCTTC
TRBV20-1	TRBD2	-	TRBJ2-1	CSARGGMTYNEQFF	TGCAGTGCTAGGGGGGGGATGACCTACAATGAGCAGTTCTTC
TRBV4-1	TRBD1	-	TRBJ2-7	CASSQPRDRDSYEQYF	TGCGCCAGCAGCCAACCTCGGGACAGGGACTCCTACGAGCAGTACTTC
TRBV29-1	-	-	TRBJ1-4	CSVEDLGGPNEKLFF	TGCAGCGTTGAAGATCTAGGAGGGCCGAATGAAAAACTGTTTTTT
TRBV18	TRBD1	-	TRBJ1-1	CASSPGTGGLGTEAFF	TGTGCCAGCTCACCCGGGACAGGGGGTCTTGGCACTGAAGCTTTCTTT
TRBV9	TRBD1	-	TRBJ2-3	CASPGTVEDTQYF	TGTGCCAGCCCCGGGACAGTTGAAGATACGCAGTATTTT
TRBV20-1	-	few	TRBJ2-1	CSAQKTRFNEQFF	TGCAGTGCTCAGAAGACTAGATTTAATGAGCAGTTCTTC
TRBV20-1	TRBD2	-	TRBJ2-7	CSARSGTSGGYEQYF	TGCAGTGCTAGATCCGGGACTAGCGGGGGCTACGAGCAGTACTTC
TRBV7-9	-	-	TRBJ1-2	CASSLAHGSYYGYTF	TGTGCCAGCAGCTTAGCGCACGGGTCCTACTATGGCTACACCTTC
TRBV20-1	-	few	TRBJ1-1	CSARVGTGDTEAFF	TGCAGTGCTAGAGTCGGGACCGGGGACACTGAAGCTTTCTTT
TRBV4-1	-	-	TRBJ2-2	CASIGPGSTGELFF	TGCGCCAGTATAGGACCAGGGAGCACCGGGGAGCTGTTTTTT
TRBV7-9	-	-	TRBJ2-4	CASSSQGGIAKNIQYF	TGTGCCAGCAGCTCTCAGGGGGGGATAGCCAAAAACATTCAGTACTTC
TRBV6-5	-	few	TRBJ1-4	CASRGTGSEKLFF	TGTGCCAGCAGGGGCACAGGGTCGGAGAAACTGTTTTTT
TRBV5-1	TRBD2	-	TRBJ2-7	CASSLSTSASYNEQYF	TGCGCCAGCAGCTTGAGTACTAGCGCGAGCTACAATGAGCAGTACTTC
TRBV28	-	few	TRBJ2-5	CASSSDSDGSGEQYF	TGTGCCAGCAGTTCGGATTCGGACGGTTCGGGGGAGCAGTACTTC
TRBV11-2	TRBD1	few	TRBJ2-7	CASSSPSGQGRYEQYF	TGTGCCAGCAGTTCTCCCTCGGGACAGGGGAGATACGAGCAGTACTTC
TRBV28	TRBD1	-	TRBJ1-5	CALLGTGEGQPQHF	TGTGCCCTGTTGGGGACAGGGGAGGGTCAGCCCCAGCATTTT
TRBV3-1	TRBD2	few	TRBJ2-1	CASSQEGLAGYNEQFF	TGTGCCAGCAGCCAAGAGGGACTAGCGGGGTACAATGAGCAGTTCTTC
TRBV5-1	TRBD1	-	TRBJ1-4	CAGSLGQGEGPNEKLFF	TGCGCCGGCAGTCTCGGACAGGGAGAAGGGCCTAATGAAAAACTGTTTTTT
TRBV4-1	TRBD1	-	TRBJ2-7	CASSQDFGTGAYEQYF	TGCGCCAGCAGCCAAGATTTTGGGACAGGGGCTTACGAGCAGTACTTC
TRBV10-3	-	-	TRBJ2-5	CAISESSDLHNEQYF	TGTGCCATCAGTGAGTCTAGCGACCTGCACAATGAGCAGTACTTC
TRBV14	TRBD1	-	TRBJ2-3	CASSADRVRTDTQYF	TGTGCCAGCAGCGCCGACAGGGTACGCACAGATACGCAGTATTTT
TRBV5-1	-	-	TRBJ2-3	CASSPDSRKDTQYF	TGCGCCAGCAGCCCGGACTCCCGAAAAGATACGCAGTATTTT
TRBV18	-	-	TRBJ1-5	CASSSSGEYQPQHF	TGTGCCAGCTCTTCGTCAGGGGAGTATCAGCCCCAGCATTTT
TRBV7-9	-	few	TRBJ2-5	CASSPWGSGQETQYF	TGTGCCAGCAGCCCTTGGGGTAGCGGCCAAGAGACCCAGTACTTC
TRBV20-1	TRBD1	-	TRBJ2-5	CSARVDRGWETQYF	TGCAGTGCTAGAGTGGACAGGGGGTGGGAGACCCAGTACTTC
TRBV27	-	-	TRBJ2-2	CASSLSGGELFF	TGTGCCAGCAGTTTATCCGGCGGGGAGCTGTTTTTT
TRBV20-1	-	-	TRBJ2-5	CSAPDQGIQETQYF	TGCAGTGCACCGGATCAGGGAATCCAAGAGACCCAGTACTTC
TRBV4-1	TRBD2	-	TRBJ2-1	CASSHRTSGGIQNEQFF	TGCGCCAGCAGCCACAGAACTAGCGGGGGGATCCAAAATGAGCAGTTCTTC
TRBV5-1	-	-	TRBJ1-1	CASTRAGNTEAFF	TGCGCCAGCACCCGGGCCGGGAACACTGAAGCTTTCTTT
TRBV12-3/TRBV12-4	TRBD2	once	TRBJ2-3	CASVAGERTDTQYF	TGTGCCAGCGTTGCGGGGGAGAGGACAGATACGCAGTATTTT
TRBV7-9	TRBD1	-	TRBJ2-7	CASSLGQGLSEQYF	TGTGCCAGCAGCCTCGGACAGGGTTTGAGCGAGCAGTACTTC
TRBV12-3/TRBV12-4	TRBD1	-	TRBJ1-2	CASSNADRPYGYTF	TGTGCCAGCAGTAATGCGGACAGGCCCTATGGCTACACCTTC
TRBV29-1	-	once	TRBJ2-3	CSVGRGSPPDTQYF	TGCAGCGTTGGGAGGGGGAGCCCCCCGGATACGCAGTATTTT
TRBV6-6	TRBD1	-	TRBJ2-1	CASSTGQGVDEQFF	TGTGCCAGCAGTACCGGACAGGGGGTGGATGAGCAGTTCTTC